This TCR beta chain was recovered during a study of cytomegalovirus exposure and HLA in healthy donors. Study context: Genotyping of 400 or so donors showed that 70% to 90% belonged to the Caucasian-associated ancestry cluster. Findings and limits, study-wide: TCR beta chains numbering some 160 were designated cytomegalovirus-associated. Beyond CMV serostatus, there was no information to go on about immune exposure. Of the V segments, some could not be distinguished, including TRBV6-2 and TRBV6-3, and were excluded.

V trimming: 4 bases; J trimming: 8 bases; junction bases outside the gene matches: 13. Germline lookup yields CDR1 SGHRS and CDR2 YFSETQ. The CDR3 sequence is 15 residues long. 13 Jbeta primers and 60 Vbeta primers were used for the PCR. Sequencing was performed with immunoSEQ multiplex PCR; in TCRdb, only in-frame clones are kept and a portion is missing. The sample lists 85,000 to 130,000 clones; roughly 83% were seen once. This clone has a single count. The target antigen is unknown. Specimen: PBMCs. This TCR came from a female donor in good health and CMV-seropositive. The chain employs TRBV5-1 and TRBJ1-2; TRBD1 matches at 8 bases. The CDR3 DNA reads TGCGCCAGCAGCCTAGACCCCGGGACAGGAAGGGGCTACACCTTC. It translates to CASSLDPGTGRGYTF.